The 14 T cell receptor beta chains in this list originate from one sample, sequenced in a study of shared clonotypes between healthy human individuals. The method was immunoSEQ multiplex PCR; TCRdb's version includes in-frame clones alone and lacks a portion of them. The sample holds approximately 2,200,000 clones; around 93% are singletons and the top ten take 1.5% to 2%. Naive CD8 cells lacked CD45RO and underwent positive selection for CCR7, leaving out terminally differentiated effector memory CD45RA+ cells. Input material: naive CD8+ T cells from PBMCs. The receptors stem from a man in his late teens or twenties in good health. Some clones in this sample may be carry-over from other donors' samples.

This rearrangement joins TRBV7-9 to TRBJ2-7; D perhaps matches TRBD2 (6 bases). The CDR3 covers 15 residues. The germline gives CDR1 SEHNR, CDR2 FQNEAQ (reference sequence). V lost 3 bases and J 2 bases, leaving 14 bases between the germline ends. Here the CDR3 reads CASSFRDGLTYEQYF. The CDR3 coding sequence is TGTGCCAGCAGCTTCCGGGACGGACTAACCTACGAGCAGTACTTC.

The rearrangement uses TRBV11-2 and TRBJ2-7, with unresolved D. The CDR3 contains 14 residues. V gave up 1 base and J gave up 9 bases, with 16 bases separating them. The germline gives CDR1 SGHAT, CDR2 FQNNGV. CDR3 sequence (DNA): TGTGCCAGCAGCTTAGGTAGCTCTGAGGCGCGGCAGTACTTC. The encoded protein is CASSLGSSEARQYF.

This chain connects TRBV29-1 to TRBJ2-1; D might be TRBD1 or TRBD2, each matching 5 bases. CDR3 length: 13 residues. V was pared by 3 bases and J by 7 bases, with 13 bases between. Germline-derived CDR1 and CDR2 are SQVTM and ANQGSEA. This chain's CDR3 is CSVEGDLGNEQFF. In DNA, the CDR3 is TGCAGCGTTGAGGGGGACCTGGGGAATGAGCAGTTCTTC.

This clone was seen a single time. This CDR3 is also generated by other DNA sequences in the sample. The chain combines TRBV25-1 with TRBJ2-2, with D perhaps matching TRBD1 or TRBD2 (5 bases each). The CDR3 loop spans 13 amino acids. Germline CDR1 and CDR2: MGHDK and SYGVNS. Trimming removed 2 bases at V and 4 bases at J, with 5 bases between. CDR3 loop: CASSEGGTGELFF. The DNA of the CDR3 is TGTGCCAGCAGTGAAGGGGGCACCGGGGAGCTGTTTTTT.

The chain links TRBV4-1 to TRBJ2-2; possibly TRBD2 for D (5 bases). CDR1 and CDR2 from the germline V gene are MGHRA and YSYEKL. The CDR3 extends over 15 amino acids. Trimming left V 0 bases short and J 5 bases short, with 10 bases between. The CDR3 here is CASSQDGLMTGELFF. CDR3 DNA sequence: TGCGCCAGCAGCCAAGATGGACTGATGACCGGGGAGCTGTTTTTT.

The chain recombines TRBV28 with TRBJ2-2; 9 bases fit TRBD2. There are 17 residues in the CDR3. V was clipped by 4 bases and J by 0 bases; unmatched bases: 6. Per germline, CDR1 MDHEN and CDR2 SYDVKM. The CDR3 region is CASSSWREGSNTGELFF. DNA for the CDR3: TGTGCCAGCAGTTCTTGGCGGGAGGGTTCGAACACCGGGGAGCTGTTTTTT.

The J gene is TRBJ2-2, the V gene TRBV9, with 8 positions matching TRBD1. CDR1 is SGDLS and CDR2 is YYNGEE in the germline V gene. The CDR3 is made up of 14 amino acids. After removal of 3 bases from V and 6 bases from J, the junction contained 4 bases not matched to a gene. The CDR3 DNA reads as TGTGCCAGCAGCGGGACAGGGCTCTCCGGGGAGCTGTTTTTT. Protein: CASSGTGLSGELFF. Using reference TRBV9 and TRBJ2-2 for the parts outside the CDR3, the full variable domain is DSGVTQTPKHLITATGQRVTLRCSPRSGDLSVYWYQQSLDQGLQFLIQYYNGEERAKGNILERFSAQQFPDLHSELNLSSLELGDSALYFCASSGTGLSGELFFGEGSRLTVL.

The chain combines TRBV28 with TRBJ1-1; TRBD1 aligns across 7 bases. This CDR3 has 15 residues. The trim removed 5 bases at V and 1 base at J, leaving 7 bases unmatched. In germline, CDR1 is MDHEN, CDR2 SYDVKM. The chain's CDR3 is CASSAGRGPNTEAFF. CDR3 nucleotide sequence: TGTGCCAGCAGTGCTGGGAGGGGGCCGAACACTGAAGCTTTCTTT.

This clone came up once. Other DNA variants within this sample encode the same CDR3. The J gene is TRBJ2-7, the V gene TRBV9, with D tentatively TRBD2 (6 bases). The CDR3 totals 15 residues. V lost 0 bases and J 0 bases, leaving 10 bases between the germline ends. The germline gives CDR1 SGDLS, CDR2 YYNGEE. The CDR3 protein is CASSVASGVSYEQYF. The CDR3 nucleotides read TGTGCCAGCAGCGTAGCTTCGGGAGTCTCCTACGAGCAGTACTTC.

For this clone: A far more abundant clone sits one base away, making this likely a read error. The CDR3 coding sequence is TGTGCCAGCAGTGAAGACAGTAACACCGGGGAGCTGTTTTTT. Translated, it gives CASSEDSNTGELFF. The rearrangement joins TRBV2 to TRBJ2-2; no definite D call. CDR1 SNHLY and CDR2 FYNNEI come from the germline V gene. This CDR3 comprises 14 residues. The germline V and J ends were trimmed by 1 base and 2 bases, with 5 bases remaining between them.

The CDR3 reads CASSQEWTGGLDEQYF. The CDR3 DNA sequence: TGCGCCAGCAGCCAAGAGTGGACAGGGGGCTTGGACGAGCAGTACTTC. The chain employs TRBV4-1 and TRBJ2-7, with TRBD1 matching over 11 bases. CDR1 MGHRA and CDR2 YSYEKL come from the germline V gene. With 0 bases clipped from V and 5 bases from J, the junction kept 6 bases outside the gene matches. The CDR3 spans 16 residues.

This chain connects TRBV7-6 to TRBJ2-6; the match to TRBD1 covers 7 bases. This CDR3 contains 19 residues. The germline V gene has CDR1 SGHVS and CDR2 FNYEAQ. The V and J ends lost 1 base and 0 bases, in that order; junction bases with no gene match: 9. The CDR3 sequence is CASSLVGGQAFSGANVLTF. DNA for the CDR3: TGTGCCAGCAGCTTAGTAGGCGGACAGGCGTTCTCTGGGGCCAACGTCCTGACTTTC.

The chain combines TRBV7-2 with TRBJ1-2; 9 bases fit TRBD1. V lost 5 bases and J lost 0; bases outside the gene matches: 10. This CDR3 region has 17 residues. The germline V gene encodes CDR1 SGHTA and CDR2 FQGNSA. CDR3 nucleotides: TGTGCCAGCAGCCCCGACAGGGGGAGGGGTGCTAACTATGGCTACACCTTC. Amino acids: CASSPDRGRGANYGYTF. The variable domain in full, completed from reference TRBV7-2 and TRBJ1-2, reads GAGVSQSPSNKVTEKGKDVELRCDPISGHTALYWYRQSLGQGLEFLIYFQGNSAPDKSGLPSDRFSAERTGGSVSTLTIQRTQQEDSAVYLCASSPDRGRGANYGYTFGSGTRLTVV.

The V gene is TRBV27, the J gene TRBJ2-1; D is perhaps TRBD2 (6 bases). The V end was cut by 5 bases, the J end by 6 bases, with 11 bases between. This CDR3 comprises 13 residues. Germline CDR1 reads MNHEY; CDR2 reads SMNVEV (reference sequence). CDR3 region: CASSPRRGNEQFF. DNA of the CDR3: TGTGCCAGCAGTCCTCGGAGGGGCAATGAGCAGTTCTTC.